Listed below are T cell receptor beta chains from one sample, sequenced in a study of T cell responses to AZD1222 COVID-19 vaccine. The method was immunoSEQ multiplex PCR; TCRdb's version includes in-frame clones alone and lacks a portion of them. The data contain roughly 180,000 clones, roughly 90% of them singletons. The specimen comprised peripheral blood, sampled on day 0 of AZD1222 vaccination. The receptors were gathered from an adult in good health. Both conserved end residues are part of each CDR3. A D gene is named only where the DNA matches it firmly. Only some rows state a clone size, as once, few, many or a class for expanded clones.

TGCGCCAGTACTCAGGACAACAACGCGAACACTGAAGCTTTCTTT	CASTQDNNANTEAFF	-	TRBV5-1	TRBJ1-1	-
TGCGCCAGCAGCATGGGGACTAGCGGGACGACCCCCCCGTTCTTC	CASSMGTSGTTPPFF	TRBD2	TRBV5-1	TRBJ2-1	-
TGTGCCAGCAGCCCTCCGACTAGCGGGAGGATCGGGCGTTTCAATGAGCAGTTCTTC	CASSPPTSGRIGRFNEQFF	TRBD2	TRBV5-6	TRBJ2-1	-
TGCAGCGCTAGCGGGGATACGCAGTATTTT	CSASGDTQYF	TRBD2	TRBV29-1	TRBJ2-3	-
TGCGCCAGCAGCTTGGTTCCTCAGGGTATTGAGACTGAAGCTTTCTTT	CASSLVPQGIETEAFF	-	TRBV5-1	TRBJ1-1	-
TGTGCCATCGGACATAGCGGGATGGGAGATACGCAGTATTTT	CAIGHSGMGDTQYF	TRBD2	TRBV10-3	TRBJ2-3	-
TGTGCCAGCTCACCAATGACTGGGGCCAACGTCCTGACTTTC	CASSPMTGANVLTF	-	TRBV18	TRBJ2-6	-
TGTGCCAGCTCAGCGAGACAGGGTACCGCTTTCTTT	CASSARQGTAFF	TRBD1	TRBV18	TRBJ1-1	-
TGTGCCAGCAGTGATCTGGGACCTAACACCGGGGAGCTGTTTTTT	CASSDLGPNTGELFF	-	TRBV7-9	TRBJ2-2	-
TGTGCCAGCAGCCCTTGGCGGAGCTCTGGGGCCAACGTCCTGACTTTC	CASSPWRSSGANVLTF	-	TRBV3-1/TRBV3-2	TRBJ2-6	-
TGTGCCAGCAGGACAGGGACTAGCAGCCCCAAAGAAAACATTCAGTACTTC	CASRTGTSSPKENIQYF	TRBD2	TRBV2	TRBJ2-4	-
TGCAGCGTTGAAGGGACTAGGGGAGGGACCCAGTACTTC	CSVEGTRGGTQYF	TRBD2	TRBV29-1	TRBJ2-5	-
TGCAGCGTAACCCAGACAGGGTATGGCTACACCTTC	CSVTQTGYGYTF	TRBD1	TRBV29-1	TRBJ1-2	-
TGTGCCAGCAGCCGACAGGGACTTGGGGGCTACACCTTC	CASSRQGLGGYTF	TRBD1	TRBV14	TRBJ1-2	-
TGTGCCAGTTACAGGCCGCCTAGCACAGATACGCAGTATTTT	CASYRPPSTDTQYF	-	TRBV6-5	TRBJ2-3	-
TGTGCCAGCAGTAGGGACAGGGAAGACGAGCAGTACTTC	CASSRDREDEQYF	TRBD1	TRBV12-3/TRBV12-4	TRBJ2-7	once
TGTGCCAGTAGTATAGATCCCCCCCTAGCGGCTCCCAACAATGAGCAGTTCTTC	CASSIDPPLAAPNNEQFF	TRBD2	TRBV19	TRBJ2-1	-
TGTGCCAGCAGCTTAGACGGGGGAGGCTACACCTTC	CASSLDGGGYTF	-	TRBV13	TRBJ1-2	-
TGTGCCAGCAGTGTAGACAGATTCTCCTACGAGCAGTACTTC	CASSVDRFSYEQYF	-	TRBV7-6	TRBJ2-7	-
TGTGCCAGCAGTCGTCAACCGGGACTAGCGGGAGTCGAGCAGTACTTC	CASSRQPGLAGVEQYF	TRBD2	TRBV2	TRBJ2-7	-
TGTGCCTGGAGTTCGGGAAAAACCTACGAGCAGTACTTC	CAWSSGKTYEQYF	-	TRBV30	TRBJ2-7	-
TGTGCCAGCAGTGAAGAGGGGCCACTCCATGGCTACACCTTC	CASSEEGPLHGYTF	-	TRBV2	TRBJ1-2	-
TGTGCCAGCAGGCCTGACAGGGGGCTCTATGGCTACACCTTC	CASRPDRGLYGYTF	TRBD1	TRBV2	TRBJ1-2	-
TGTGCCAGTAGTATAGACTCGGCTTACAATCAGCCCCAGCATTTT	CASSIDSAYNQPQHF	-	TRBV19	TRBJ1-5	-
TGTGCCAGTAGTATATGGTCGGGCACTGAAGCTTTCTTT	CASSIWSGTEAFF	-	TRBV19	TRBJ1-1	-
TGTGCCAGCAGCCCCGGGACAGGGGATCCAGATACGCAGTATTTT	CASSPGTGDPDTQYF	TRBD1	TRBV28	TRBJ2-3	-
TGTGCCAGCAGCCTAACAGGGGCAACTGAAGCTTTCTTT	CASSLTGATEAFF	TRBD1	TRBV7-9	TRBJ1-1	-
TGTGCCAGCAGCTCTGACACTACAGGGATCTATGGCTACACCTTC	CASSSDTTGIYGYTF	-	TRBV7-8	TRBJ1-2	-
TGTGCCAGCAGCCCCTACTCCTACAATGAGCAGTTCTTC	CASSPYSYNEQFF	-	TRBV7-2	TRBJ2-1	-
TGTGCCAGCAGTGAACGGACAGGGGGCACAGATACGCAGTATTTT	CASSERTGGTDTQYF	TRBD1	TRBV2	TRBJ2-3	-
TGTGCCAGCAGCTTTTATGGGCGAGGCTACGAGCAGTACTTC	CASSFYGRGYEQYF	-	TRBV5-4	TRBJ2-7	-
TGTGCCAGCAGCCAAGCAGGGATGAACACTGAAGCTTTCTTT	CASSQAGMNTEAFF	-	TRBV14	TRBJ1-1	-
TGCGCCAGCAGCATATTGCGGGACAGAGCACCTGGGGCCAACGTCCTGACTTTC	CASSILRDRAPGANVLTF	-	TRBV5-1	TRBJ2-6	-
TGTGCCAGCAGTTTCCGGAATGAAAAACTGTTTTTT	CASSFRNEKLFF	-	TRBV6-6	TRBJ1-4	-
TGTGCCAGCAGCTTTCGGCCCCTTCGTGAGCAGTACTTC	CASSFRPLREQYF	-	TRBV5-8	TRBJ2-7	-
TGTGCCAGCAGCTTAGTTGGTAGCGGGAATACCGGGGAGCTGTTTTTT	CASSLVGSGNTGELFF	TRBD2	TRBV7-7	TRBJ2-2	-
TGTGCCAGCAGCTTAGATGGTTCCCGTCTTGAAAAACTGTTTTTT	CASSLDGSRLEKLFF	-	TRBV11-2	TRBJ1-4	-
TGTGCCAGCAGGAGGGACTCCTACGAGCAGTACTTC	CASRRDSYEQYF	-	TRBV6-5	TRBJ2-7	-
TGCGCCAGCAGCTTGATGACTCCCCGGTACAATGAGCAGTTCTTC	CASSLMTPRYNEQFF	-	TRBV5-1	TRBJ2-1	-
TGTGCCAGCTCACCACCAGGGACAGGGTTGGGTCAGCCCCAGCATTTT	CASSPPGTGLGQPQHF	TRBD1	TRBV18	TRBJ1-5	-
TGTGCCAGCTCACCTACAGGGGGTAATGAAAAACTGTTTTTT	CASSPTGGNEKLFF	TRBD1	TRBV18	TRBJ1-4	-
TGTGCCAGCAGCTTAATACGGGTAGGGGACTTGTCACCCCTCCACTTT	CASSLIRVGDLSPLHF	-	TRBV7-2	TRBJ1-6	-
TGTGCCATCAGTGGTTCGGCTAGCGGGAGTGTAAGAGAGACCCAGTACTTC	CAISGSASGSVRETQYF	TRBD2	TRBV10-3	TRBJ2-5	-
TGTGCCAGCAGCTTAAAGGGGGCGAGCAATCAGCCCCAGCATTTT	CASSLKGASNQPQHF	TRBD1	TRBV7-9	TRBJ1-5	-
TGTGCCAGCAGTGACTCCTACGAGCAGTACTTC	CASSDSYEQYF	-	TRBV6-1	TRBJ2-7	few
TGCAGCGTGGCAGACAGGGGGCTTCAGCCCCAGCATTTT	CSVADRGLQPQHF	TRBD1	TRBV29-1	TRBJ1-5	-
TGTGCCATCAGCGGAGGGGGCCACGAGCAGTACTTC	CAISGGGHEQYF	-	TRBV10-3	TRBJ2-7	-
TGTGCCAGCAGTTACTCGGCTAGCGGAGTATACAATGAGCAGTTCTTC	CASSYSASGVYNEQFF	TRBD2	TRBV6-5	TRBJ2-1	-
TGCGCCAGCAGACGATTCGCAGGGTGGTACGAGCAGTACTTC	CASRRFAGWYEQYF	-	TRBV5-1	TRBJ2-7	few
TGTGCCAGCTCACGAAAGCCGACAGGGGCTAGCACAGATACGCAGTATTTT	CASSRKPTGASTDTQYF	TRBD1	TRBV18	TRBJ2-3	-
TGTGCCAGCAGCTTAGCCGGCCTAGCGGGACCGACCGGGGAGCTGTTTTTT	CASSLAGLAGPTGELFF	TRBD2	TRBV7-8	TRBJ2-2	-
TGTGCCAGCTCGGACAACAGGGACCCGGGAGAGACCCAGTACTTC	CASSDNRDPGETQYF	-	TRBV18	TRBJ2-5	-
TGTGCCAGCAGCAATAGGGACAGCCCTGCGGATACGCAGTATTTT	CASSNRDSPADTQYF	TRBD1	TRBV7-6	TRBJ2-3	-
TGTGCCAGCAGCTTATATGGACAGGGTAATCAGCCCCAGCATTTT	CASSLYGQGNQPQHF	TRBD1	TRBV7-9	TRBJ1-5	-
TGTGCCAGCAGTTACGTGGCCTCGAACACTGAAGCTTTCTTT	CASSYVASNTEAFF	-	TRBV6-2/TRBV6-3	TRBJ1-1	-